Each of the 17 T cell receptor beta chains below was sequenced from the same sample in a study of cytomegalovirus exposure and HLA in healthy donors. Use of 60 Vbeta and 13 Jbeta primers characterized the PCR. Sequencing was performed with immunoSEQ multiplex PCR; in TCRdb, only in-frame clones are kept and a portion is missing. Of a few hundred thousand clones listed, around 85% were seen once; the top ten hold about 0.2%. Input material: PBMCs. The receptor set was obtained from a girl aged 2-15 years in good health and CMV-seronegative.

This clone was seen a handful of times. The rearrangement links TRBV6-1 to TRBJ1-4; 8 bases align to TRBD1. The CDR3 loop spans 15 amino acids. Germline V gene data show CDR1 as MNHNS and CDR2 as SASEGT. Trimming cost V 4 bases and J 5 bases; bases outside gene matches: 6. In nucleotides, the CDR3 is TGTGCCAGCAGTGGGGGGGACAGGATGAATGAAAAACTGTTTTTT. Its translation: CASSGGDRMNEKLFF.

The V and J genes are TRBV29-1 and TRBJ1-1; D not resolved. Trimming took 8 bases from V and 2 from J, leaving 12 bases between them. The germline gives CDR1 SQVTM, CDR2 ANQGSEA. This CDR3 spans 12 amino acids. The CDR3, as DNA: TGCAGCTTTAGGAGGTCTAACACTGAAGCTTTCTTT. This sequence encodes CSFRRSNTEAFF.

The chain uses TRBV6-1 and TRBJ1-3; possible D gene TRBD1, 5 bases. The CDR3 loop spans 14 amino acids. V was shortened by 3 bases and J by 2 bases, with 8 bases between the two germline ends. Germline values: CDR1 MNHNS, CDR2 SASEGT. This CDR3 is CASSDGGTGNTIYF. The CDR3, as DNA: TGTGCCAGCAGTGACGGGGGTACTGGAAACACCATATATTTT.

CDR3 in DNA: TGTGCCAGCTCATCTATATGGGGGGATCCCTATGGCTACACCTTC. Protein product: CASSSIWGDPYGYTF. This chain uses TRBV18 with TRBJ1-2; D is possibly TRBD1 (5 bases). The CDR3 loop spans 15 amino acids. The V gene's germline CDR1 is KGHSH and CDR2 LQKENI. Deletions cut 5 bases from V and 4 bases from J, with 17 bases between.

The V and J genes are TRBV6-1 and TRBJ1-6; tentatively, D is TRBD1 (5 bases). The CDR3 has 15 residues. Looked up from germline, CDR1 is MNHNS and CDR2 is SASEGT. V lost 5 bases, J lost 10 bases, and 18 bases lay in between. DNA of the CDR3: TGTGCCAGCAGTCCCCTCGGCGGGGGGGACTCACCCCTCCACTTT. As protein: CASSPLGGGDSPLHF.

The V gene is TRBV19, the J gene TRBJ2-7; 7 nucleotides line up with TRBD1. The CDR3 is 12 amino acids. Germline CDR1 LNHDA, CDR2 SQIVND (reference sequence). After removal of 5 bases from V and 10 bases from J, the junction contained 8 bases not matched to a gene. CDR3 bases: TGTGCCAGTAGTGCCCCCGGGACAGCCCAGTACTTC. Its translation: CASSAPGTAQYF.

The chain combines TRBV5-4 with TRBJ2-7; 8 nucleotides line up with TRBD1. Losses at the gene ends were 3 bases for V and 5 bases for J; bases not matched to a gene: 4. Per germline, CDR1 SGHNT and CDR2 YYREEE (reference sequence). The CDR3 sequence is 13 residues long. The CDR3 coding sequence is TGTGCCAGCAGCTGGACAGGGAGCCACGAGCAGTACTTC. This translates into CASSWTGSHEQYF.

V usage is TRBV2 and J usage is TRBJ2-2; no clear D gene. Trimming left V 3 bases short and J 0 bases short, with 8 bases between. This CDR3 has 15 residues. Germline V gene sequence: CDR1 SNHLY, CDR2 FYNNEI. The CDR3 spells CASSDRLANTGELFF. Written as DNA, the CDR3 is TGTGCCAGCAGTGATAGGCTAGCGAACACCGGGGAGCTGTTTTTT.

This clone has only one observation. CDR3 in DNA: TGTGCCAGCAGCTTAGGACTTAGAACCTACGAGCAGTACTTC. Encoded protein: CASSLGLRTYEQYF. The chain recombines TRBV5-4 with TRBJ2-7, with D possibly being TRBD2 (5 bases). CDR3 length equals 14 residues. Trimming shortened V by 2 bases and J by 2 bases, and 11 bases separated the two germline ends. From germline, CDR1 is SGHNT and CDR2 YYREEE (reference sequence). The variable domain in full, completed from reference TRBV5-4 and TRBJ2-7, reads ETGVTQSPTHLIKTRGQQVTLRCSSQSGHNTVSWYQQALGQGPQFIFQYYREEENGRGNFPPRFSGLQFPNYSSELNVNALELDDSALYLCASSLGLRTYEQYFGPGTRLTVT.

The rearrangement links TRBV7-2 to TRBJ1-4; 7 nucleotides align to TRBD1. Germline CDR1 SGHTA, CDR2 FQGNSA. V trimming: 5 bases; J trimming: 0 bases; junction bases outside the gene matches: 9. This CDR3 contains 17 residues. CDR3 protein: CASSLGTVHTTNEKLFF. The CDR3 coding sequence is TGTGCCAGCAGCCTTGGGACAGTCCATACAACTAATGAAAAACTGTTTTTT.

J is TRBJ1-3 and V is TRBV5-6; 7 nucleotides line up with TRBD1. J was trimmed by 4 bases and V by 3 bases; bases with no gene match: 10. CDR1 is SGHDT and CDR2 is YYEEEE in the germline V gene. CDR3 length equals 16 residues. The CDR3 loop is CASSSPQWDSGNTIYF. The CDR3 nucleotides read TGTGCCAGCAGCTCGCCTCAATGGGACAGCGGAAACACCATATATTTT.

This chain connects TRBV25-1 to TRBJ1-4, with D tentatively TRBD1 (5 bases). Trimming took off 4 bases at V and 7 bases at J, with 16 bases between the two ends. CDR1 and CDR2 (germline): MGHDK, SYGVNS. The CDR3 runs to 15 residues. This CDR3 is CASSVVAGISEKLFF. CDR3 DNA sequence: TGTGCCAGCAGTGTGGTGGCAGGGATTAGTGAAAAACTGTTTTTT.

The rearrangement links TRBV6-5 to TRBJ2-7; 9 positions match TRBD2. Trimming at V came to 5 bases and at J to 6 bases, leaving 11 bases not matched to a gene. Germline lookup yields CDR1 MNHEY and CDR2 SVGAGI. This CDR3 comprises 15 residues. The CDR3 DNA reads TGTGCCAGCAGTGGCCGGCGGGGGGGTAAGGTCGAGCAGTACTTC. This gives the protein CASSGRRGGKVEQYF.

The rearrangement uses TRBV2 and TRBJ2-7; 9 bases map to TRBD1. The germline V gene has CDR1 SNHLY and CDR2 FYNNEI. The CDR3 is made up of 16 amino acids. Losses at the gene ends were 6 bases for V and 3 bases for J; bases not matched to a gene: 12. The CDR3 is CASSQTGGAGFYEQYF. The CDR3 region has the DNA TGTGCCAGCAGCCAAACAGGGGGCGCCGGTTTCTACGAGCAGTACTTC.

The genes are TRBV6-5 and TRBJ1-1; D is undetermined. V lost 6 bases and J 4 bases, leaving 12 bases between the germline ends. The germline V gene has CDR1 MNHEY and CDR2 SVGAGI. CDR3 length: 13 amino acids. In DNA, the CDR3 is TGTGCCAGCAGCCCTACTGGGCTCACTGAAGCTTTCTTT. Its translation: CASSPTGLTEAFF.

This clone was counted a few times. This chain links TRBV4-1 with TRBJ2-3; 8 nucleotides match TRBD2. In germline, CDR1 is MGHRA, CDR2 YSYEKL. V shed 8 bases and J 5 bases; nucleotides not matched to a gene: 6. The CDR3 consists of 13 residues. Here the CDR3 reads CASRPGGGDTQYF. In nucleotides, the CDR3 is TGCGCCAGCCGCCCGGGGGGGGGAGATACGCAGTATTTT.

In its sample, this clone was seen a few times. The CDR3 loop is CASSVVGVNYGYTF. DNA of the CDR3: TGTGCCAGCAGTGTGGTAGGGGTCAACTATGGCTACACCTTC. This chain joins TRBV2 and TRBJ1-2, with TRBD1 as a possible D gene (5 bases). The V gene's germline CDR1 is SNHLY and CDR2 FYNNEI. V lost 4 bases and J lost 2, with 11 bases in between. The CDR3 contains 14 residues.